A single sample is the source of the 20 T cell receptor beta chains below, sequenced in a study of T cell repertoires in cytomegalovirus infection. TCRdb passed the reads through MiXCR, listing each CDR3 protein once. The sample has 570,000 or so distinct CDR3 sequences, 35% to 50% seen once. Antigens for these TCRs are unknown. The specimen comprised cultured PBMCs, sampled from culture after CMV antigen stimulation. The receptors originated from a human donor in good health (CMV status not recorded). Some clones in this sample may be carry-over from other donors' samples.

V usage is TRBV25-1 and J usage is TRBJ1-1; D possibly corresponds to TRBD1 (5 bases). V was shortened by 4 bases and J by 6 bases, with 12 bases between the two germline ends. The CDR3 extends over 13 amino acids. In germline, CDR1 is MGHDK, CDR2 SYGVNS. CDR3 in DNA: TGTGCCAGCAGTGCCGTTGGGGCCGCTGAAGCTTTCTTT. Translated: CASSAVGAAEAFF.

This chain uses TRBV10-3 with TRBJ1-1; TRBD1 aligns across 8 bases. Germline assignment: CDR1 ENHRY and CDR2 SYGVKD. The J segment lost 0 bases and the V segment lost 0 bases, leaving 9 bases of the junction unmatched. The CDR3 loop spans 18 amino acids. The CDR3 region is CAISESFLQGGVNTEAFF. DNA of the CDR3: TGTGCCATCAGTGAGTCGTTCTTACAGGGGGGAGTGAACACTGAAGCTTTCTTT.

The chain has TRBV12-3 or TRBV12-4 and TRBJ2-1; 12 nucleotides agree with TRBD2. V shed 8 bases, J shed 7 bases, and the junction held 6 bases outside the gene matches. This CDR3 is built from 14 residues. As DNA, the CDR3 is TGTGCCAGCCGACTAGCGGGAGTTCCGAATGAGCAGTTCTTC. As protein: CASRLAGVPNEQFF.

This clonotype was counted many times. The V gene is TRBV7-2, the J gene TRBJ2-3, with a weak D call TRBD2 (5 bases). CDR1 and CDR2 from the germline V gene are SGHTA and FQGNSA. The CDR3 spans 14 residues. V dropped 4 bases and J dropped 4 bases, with 12 bases sitting between them. The CDR3 DNA sequence: TGTGCCAGCAGCTCCCGACTAATGGCAGATACGCAGTATTTT. This translates into CASSSRLMADTQYF.

The chain joins TRBV7-2 to TRBJ2-2; D not certain. Germline-derived CDR1 and CDR2 are SGHTA and FQGNSA. Trimming left V 1 base short and J 5 bases short, with 11 bases between. This CDR3 has 15 residues. CDR3 protein: CASSLVTPGTGELFF. The CDR3, as DNA: TGTGCCAGCAGCTTAGTCACTCCCGGAACCGGGGAGCTGTTTTTT.

The rearrangement uses TRBV5-8 and TRBJ2-3; D remains ambiguous. CDR3 length: 14 residues. Deletions cut 4 bases from V and 6 bases from J, with 15 bases between. Per the germline V gene, CDR1 is SGHTS and CDR2 is YDEGEE. CDR3 DNA: TGTGCCAGCAGCAGCAGCCTGAAACTTGATACGCAGTATTTT. This codes for CASSSSLKLDTQYF.

This clonotype was recorded at least ten times. This chain connects TRBV7-2 to TRBJ1-3; 7 bases are a match to TRBD1. J was trimmed by 3 bases and V by 4 bases; bases with no gene match: 15. The CDR3 length is 18 residues. Germline values: CDR1 SGHTA, CDR2 FQGNSA. CDR3 amino acids: CASSWANTGATLGNTIYF. The CDR3, as DNA: TGTGCCAGCAGCTGGGCGAACACAGGGGCCACGCTTGGAAACACCATATATTTT.

The chain carries TRBV12-3 or TRBV12-4 and TRBJ2-2; D uncertain. This CDR3 spans 15 amino acids. Trimming took off 3 bases at V and 1 base at J, with 9 bases between the two ends. CDR3 DNA sequence: TGTGCCAGCAGTTTCTATCCCTGGAACACCGGGGAGCTGTTTTTT. This gives the protein CASSFYPWNTGELFF.

This clonotype was counted between two and nine times. The chain is built from TRBV19 and TRBJ2-7; the D is unclear. The CDR3 runs to 17 residues. V lost 6 bases and J 0 bases, leaving 21 bases between the germline ends. Germline CDR1 LNHDA, CDR2 SQIVND (reference sequence). The CDR3 loop reads CASSSPRTAVGSYEQYF. The CDR3 DNA reads as TGTGCCAGTAGCAGCCCCCGGACGGCGGTCGGCTCCTACGAGCAGTACTTC.

This clonotype was counted between two and nine times. The chain carries TRBV7-2 and TRBJ2-1; either TRBD1 or TRBD2 may supply D (5 bases each). Between the trimmed V and J ends, which lost 2 bases and 9 bases, there was a span of 17 bases. The CDR3 runs 15 residues. The V gene's germline CDR1 is SGHTA and CDR2 FQGNSA. This CDR3 reads CASSLRPLLGGEQFF. CDR3 coding DNA: TGTGCCAGCAGCTTAAGGCCCCTTCTTGGGGGTGAGCAGTTCTTC.

V gene TRBV18 combines with J gene TRBJ1-4; no definite D call. Trimming shortened V by 2 bases and J by 5 bases, and 6 bases separated the two germline ends. Germline V CDR1 and CDR2: KGHSH, LQKENI. The CDR3 runs 13 residues. This CDR3 reads CASSPNLNEKLFF. CDR3 DNA sequence: TGTGCCAGCTCACCAAATTTAAATGAAAAACTGTTTTTT.

The chain is built from TRBV29-1 and TRBJ2-7; 7 bases are a match to TRBD2. Germline trimming cut 4 bases from V and 5 bases from J; bases unmatched to any gene: 5. Per germline, CDR1 SQVTM and CDR2 ANQGSEA. The CDR3 length is 12 residues. This CDR3 is CSVGGGRDEQYF. The DNA for the CDR3 is TGCAGCGTTGGCGGGGGTAGGGACGAGCAGTACTTC.

CDR3 coding DNA: TGCGCCAGCAGCCAAGATGGGGGACTAGCGGGAGGGATGGAGACCCAGTACTTC. This sequence encodes CASSQDGGLAGGMETQYF. The J gene is TRBJ2-5, the V gene TRBV4-1; 16 positions agree with TRBD2. Germline trimming cut 0 bases from V and 5 bases from J; bases unmatched to any gene: 6. The CDR3 is made up of 18 amino acids. Looked up from germline, CDR1 is MGHRA and CDR2 is YSYEKL.

The CDR3 sequence is CASSQKVGRKETQYF. The CDR3 DNA is TGTGCCAGCAGCCAAAAAGTCGGACGGAAAGAGACCCAGTACTTC. The chain recombines TRBV7-8 with TRBJ2-5; D gene ambiguous. V gave up 5 bases and J gave up 3 bases, with 16 bases separating them. This CDR3 region has 15 residues. The germline V gene has CDR1 SGHVS and CDR2 FQNEAQ.

This clonotype was found a few times. V usage is TRBV24-1 and J usage is TRBJ2-1, with unresolved D. CDR3 length equals 12 residues. V dropped 2 bases and J dropped 15 bases, with 13 bases sitting between them. CDR1 KGHDR and CDR2 SFDVKD come from the germline V gene. The CDR3 DNA reads as TGTGCCACCAGTGATTCCACAGAGAAGTGGTTCTTC. Translating gives CATSDSTEKWFF.

The V call is TRBV20-1, the J call TRBJ2-7; 9 bases are shared with TRBD2. The germline CDR1 and CDR2 sequences are DFQATT and SNEGSKA (reference sequence). Unmatched junction bases numbered 2, after V lost 5 bases and J lost 0 bases. The length of the CDR3 is 13 residues. The CDR3 sequence: CSAGREGSYEQYF. DNA for the CDR3: TGCAGTGCTGGGCGGGAGGGCTCCTACGAGCAGTACTTC.

The V gene is TRBV27, the J gene TRBJ1-3; D gene uncertain. CDR1 is MNHEY and CDR2 is SMNVEV in the germline V gene (reference sequence). This CDR3 is built from 15 residues. V lost 6 bases to trimming and J lost 1 base, with 13 bases between them. CDR3 sequence: CASSPFLQSGNTIYF. CDR3 coding DNA: TGTGCCAGCAGCCCGTTCTTGCAATCTGGAAACACCATATATTTT.

This clonotype has a handful of counts. The J gene is TRBJ2-7, the V gene TRBV20-1; 8 bases line up with TRBD2. V dropped 0 bases and J dropped 2; count of bases not matched to a gene: 15. CDR1 is DFQATT and CDR2 is SNEGSKA in the germline V gene (reference sequence). The CDR3 totals 18 residues. The CDR3: CSARDPLALGGATYEQYF. DNA of the CDR3: TGCAGTGCTAGAGATCCCCTAGCGCTCGGGGGGGCGACCTACGAGCAGTACTTC.

The J gene is TRBJ2-1, the V gene TRBV19, with 12 bases matching TRBD2. This CDR3 is 15 amino acids long. V shed 10 bases and J 0 bases; nucleotides not matched to a gene: 4. Germline V gene sequence: CDR1 LNHDA, CDR2 SQIVND (reference sequence). CDR3 sequence (DNA): TGTGCCACAGGACTAGCGGGAAACTCCTACAATGAGCAGTTCTTC. Translated: CATGLAGNSYNEQFF.

The chain is built from TRBV5-4 and TRBJ1-3; D is unclear. The CDR3 is made up of 17 amino acids. Trimming cost V 3 bases and J 2 bases, with 18 bases left between them. Per the germline V gene, CDR1 is SGHNT and CDR2 is YYREEE (reference sequence). Here the CDR3 DNA reads TGTGCCAGCAGCTCCCAGACACAATCAGCCGCTGGAAACACCATATATTTT. Translated: CASSSQTQSAAGNTIYF.